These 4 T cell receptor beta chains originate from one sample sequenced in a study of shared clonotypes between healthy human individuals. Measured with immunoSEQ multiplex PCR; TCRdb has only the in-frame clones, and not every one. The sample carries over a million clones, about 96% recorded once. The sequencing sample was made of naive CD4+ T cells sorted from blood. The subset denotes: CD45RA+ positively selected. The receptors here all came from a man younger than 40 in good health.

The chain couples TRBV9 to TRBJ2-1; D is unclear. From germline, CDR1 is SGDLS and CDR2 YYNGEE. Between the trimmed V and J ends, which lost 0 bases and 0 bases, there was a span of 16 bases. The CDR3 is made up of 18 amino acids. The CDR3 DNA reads TGTGCCAGCAGCGTAGCATTAGGCGGTCGAAGCTCCTACAATGAGCAGTTCTTC. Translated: CASSVALGGRSSYNEQFF.

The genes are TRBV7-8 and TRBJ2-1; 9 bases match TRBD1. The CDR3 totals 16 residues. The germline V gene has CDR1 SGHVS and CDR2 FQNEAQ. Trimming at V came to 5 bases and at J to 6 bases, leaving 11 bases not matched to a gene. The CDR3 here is CASSIRDRVLSNEQFF. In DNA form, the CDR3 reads TGTGCCAGCAGCATCCGGGACAGGGTCCTTAGCAATGAGCAGTTCTTC.

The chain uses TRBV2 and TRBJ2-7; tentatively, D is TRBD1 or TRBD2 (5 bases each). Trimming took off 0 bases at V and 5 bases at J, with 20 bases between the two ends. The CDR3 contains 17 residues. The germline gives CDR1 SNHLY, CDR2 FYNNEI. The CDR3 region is CASSEALPGTPWDEQYF. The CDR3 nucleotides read TGTGCCAGCAGTGAAGCGCTTCCGGGGACGCCTTGGGACGAGCAGTACTTC.

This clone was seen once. The chain's CDR3 is CASSVRSTTGYNEQFF. CDR3 bases: TGTGCCAGCAGCGTAAGATCGACTACGGGCTACAATGAGCAGTTCTTC. V and J are TRBV9 and TRBJ2-1, with TRBD2 as a possible D gene (5 bases). CDR3 length: 16 residues. The germline V gene has CDR1 SGDLS and CDR2 YYNGEE. The V gene lost 1 base and the J gene lost 3 bases, with 14 bases spanning the gap.